This T cell receptor beta chain was sequenced for a study of identical twins. The study, taken as a whole, reports: In drawing conclusions, the study used cross-sectional statistical analysis and did not follow the same donors. Zero-insertion analyses could be partly confounded by invariant MAIT and iNKT cells. Fewer insertions characterized abundant cord blood beta clonotypes, whereas memory repertoires showed none.

Notes on this clonotype: Its antigen is still unknown.

The CDR3 has 15 residues. Between the trimmed V and J ends, which lost 7 bases and 0 bases, there was a span of 14 bases. Germline CDR1 reads SEHNR; CDR2 reads FQNEAQ (reference sequence). A single record per CDR3 protein comes from TCRdb applying MiXCR to the 5' RACE reads. The profile shows approximately 530,000 distinct CDR3 sequences, more than 20% of them singletons. The same data also went into a second study, on yellow fever vaccine responses in identical twins.

Specimen: CD4+ T cells sorted from blood. The V call is TRBV7-9, the J call TRBJ2-3; D call uncertain. The sequence came from a woman aged 18-29 years in good health. The CDR3 protein is CASTRDFTSTDTQYF. DNA for the CDR3: TGTGCCAGCACAAGAGACTTCACTAGCACAGATACGCAGTATTTT.